Below are 27 T cell receptor beta chains sequenced from a single sample in a study of vaccination and CD4 T cells after COVID-19. Treatment specified: approximately nine-day PBMC culture with coronavirus spike peptide pools or control peptides (ViraFEST assay). Samples of CD4+ T cells were obtained from the unexposed donor before the COVID-19 pandemic (2011-2018). These receptors are not linked to any known antigen. Researchers used the Oncomine TCR Beta short-read assay to sequence DNA from cultured CD4+ T cells. Each CDR3 protein is one row after TCRdb ran MiXCR on the PCR reads. The table includes roughly 9,000 distinct CDR3 sequences, 40% to 60% detected once. Sequenced material: CD4+ T cells from blood, cultured in vitro. The receptors derive from a human donor in good health.

This clonotype was seen a handful of times. V and J are TRBV20-1 and TRBJ1-5; tentative D call: TRBD1 (6 bases). The CDR3 is 14 amino acids. Germline-derived CDR1 and CDR2 are DFQATT and SNEGSKA (reference sequence). V lost 0 bases and J 9 bases, leaving 15 bases between the germline ends. CDR3: CSARDGKGGLPQHF. In nucleotides, the CDR3 is TGCAGTGCTAGAGATGGGAAGGGGGGATTGCCCCAGCATTTT.

V and J are TRBV2 and TRBJ1-6; D is perhaps TRBD1 (6 bases). Germline CDR1 SNHLY, CDR2 FYNNEI. The CDR3 is made up of 14 amino acids. V was trimmed by 4 bases and J by 8 bases, leaving 12 bases between them. CDR3 residues: CASSVRQADSPLHF. The CDR3 DNA reads TGTGCCAGCAGTGTCCGACAGGCTGATTCACCCCTCCACTTT.

In its sample, this clonotype was seen a few times. V gene TRBV7-9 combines with J gene TRBJ2-3; tentatively, D is TRBD1 or TRBD2 (5 bases each). The germline CDR1 and CDR2 sequences are SEHNR and FQNEAQ (reference sequence). This CDR3 has 12 amino acids. Between the trimmed V and J ends, which lost 10 bases and 5 bases, there was a span of 13 bases. The CDR3 nucleotides are TGTGCCATTACCGGGACCGTAGATACGCAGTATTTT. Encoded protein: CAITGTVDTQYF. The full variable domain, rest sourced from reference TRBV7-9 and TRBJ2-3, is DTGVSQNPRHKITKRGQNVTFRCDPISEHNRLYWYRQTLGQGPEFLTYFQNEAQLEKSRLLSDRFSAERPKGSFSTLEIQRTEQGDSAMYLCAITGTVDTQYFGPGTRLTVL.

J is TRBJ2-7 and V is TRBV11-2; the D gene is possibly TRBD2 (5 bases). The CDR3 totals 13 residues. CDR1 is SGHAT and CDR2 is FQNNGV in the germline V gene. Deletions cut 4 bases from V and 4 bases from J, with 11 bases between. CDR3 loop: CASSSLRGYEQYF. In DNA, the CDR3 is TGTGCCAGCAGCTCGCTTCGGGGTTACGAGCAGTACTTC.

V and J are TRBV19 and TRBJ2-7; perhaps TRBD1 as D (5 bases). Germline V CDR1 and CDR2: LNHDA, SQIVND (reference sequence). V dropped 5 bases and J dropped 3 bases, with 17 bases sitting between them. The CDR3 totals 15 residues. CDR3 region: CASSHFGAQFYEQYF. For the CDR3, the DNA is TGTGCCAGTAGTCATTTTGGGGCCCAATTCTACGAGCAGTACTTC.

Only a few counts were recorded for this clonotype. The CDR3 reads CASSAQRDGEAFF. CDR3 bases: TGTGCCAGCAGCGCCCAGAGGGACGGAGAAGCTTTCTTT. This rearrangement joins TRBV7-2 to TRBJ1-1; a weak D match, TRBD1 (5 bases). Germline CDR1 reads SGHTA; CDR2 reads FQGNSA. V lost 5 bases and J lost 8, with 15 bases in between. CDR3 length: 13 amino acids.

The V call is TRBV19, the J call TRBJ1-2, with 8 bases fitting TRBD1. The CDR3 runs 15 residues. Germline loops: CDR1 LNHDA, CDR2 SQIVND (reference sequence). V was clipped by 6 bases and J by 0 bases; unmatched bases: 6. CDR3 in amino acids: CASSDRGATNYGYTF. DNA of the CDR3: TGTGCCAGTAGCGACAGGGGAGCAACTAACTATGGCTACACCTTC.

This sequence joins TRBV10-2 and TRBJ1-2, with 8 bases matching TRBD1. The CDR3 covers 13 residues. Germline loops: CDR1 WSHSY, CDR2 SAAADI. The V and J ends lost 8 bases and 7 bases, in that order; junction bases with no gene match: 9. CDR3 in amino acids: CASSTEQGGGYTF. As DNA, the CDR3 is TGCGCCAGCTCCACAGAACAGGGGGGTGGCTACACCTTC.

The V call is TRBV7-9, the J call TRBJ2-7, with a weak D call TRBD2 (5 bases). Germline V lookup: CDR1 SEHNR, CDR2 FQNEAQ (reference sequence). This CDR3 has 13 residues. The V gene lost 5 bases and the J gene lost 4 bases, with 12 bases spanning the gap. In DNA, the CDR3 is TGTGCCAGCAGCAGACCGGGGAGTTACGAGCAGTACTTC. It codes for CASSRPGSYEQYF.

The V call is TRBV5-4, the J call TRBJ2-5; D remains ambiguous. This CDR3 is 14 amino acids long. Germline CDR1 and CDR2: SGHNT and YYREEE (reference sequence). V lost 4 bases to trimming and J lost 2 bases, with 12 bases between them. The chain's CDR3 is CASSATPTQETQYF. DNA of the CDR3: TGTGCCAGCAGCGCTACCCCTACGCAAGAGACCCAGTACTTC. The whole variable domain, remainder taken from reference TRBV5-4 and TRBJ2-5, is ETGVTQSPTHLIKTRGQQVTLRCSSQSGHNTVSWYQQALGQGPQFIFQYYREEENGRGNFPPRFSGLQFPNYSSELNVNALELDDSALYLCASSATPTQETQYFGPGTRLLVL.

The CDR3 loop reads CASSLDRASANYGYTF. The DNA for the CDR3 is TGTGCCAGCAGTTTAGACAGGGCCTCCGCTAACTATGGCTACACCTTC. The V and J genes are TRBV27 and TRBJ1-2; TRBD1 matches 7 bases. Germline V CDR1 and CDR2: MNHEY, SMNVEV (reference sequence). Losses at the gene ends were 2 bases for V and 0 bases for J; bases not matched to a gene: 6. This CDR3 is 16 amino acids long.

This chain uses TRBV6-1 with TRBJ2-3, with D possibly called TRBD1 or TRBD2 (7 bases each). Germline V lookup: CDR1 MNHNS, CDR2 SASEGT. V was cut by 7 bases and J by 2 bases, with 13 bases left in between. The CDR3 loop spans 14 amino acids. The CDR3 DNA follows: TGTGCCAGCACCGGGGAGGGGGCCACAGATACGCAGTATTTT. Amino acids: CASTGEGATDTQYF.

V usage is TRBV5-4 and J usage is TRBJ2-7, with 8 bases identical to TRBD1. Germline values: CDR1 SGHNT, CDR2 YYREEE (reference sequence). V lost 3 bases to trimming and J lost 1 base; unmatched junction nucleotides: 0. This CDR3 has 13 amino acids. The CDR3 DNA follows: TGTGCCAGCAGCTGGGACAGGTCCTACGAGCAGTACTTC. It codes for CASSWDRSYEQYF. Supplemented by reference TRBV5-4 and TRBJ2-7, the full variable domain reads ETGVTQSPTHLIKTRGQQVTLRCSSQSGHNTVSWYQQALGQGPQFIFQYYREEENGRGNFPPRFSGLQFPNYSSELNVNALELDDSALYLCASSWDRSYEQYFGPGTRLTVT.

The chain couples TRBV28 to TRBJ1-1; tentatively, D is TRBD1 (5 bases). V was shortened by 7 bases and J by 4 bases, with 13 bases between the two germline ends. Germline values: CDR1 MDHEN, CDR2 SYDVKM. The CDR3 covers 13 residues. This CDR3 is CASKALRGTEAFF. In nucleotides, the CDR3 is TGTGCCAGCAAGGCCCTGAGGGGCACTGAAGCTTTCTTT. The full variable domain, with the rest looked up from reference TRBV28 and TRBJ1-1, is DVKVTQSSRYLVKRTGEKVFLECVQDMDHENMFWYRQDPGLGLRLIYFSYDVKMKEKGDIPEGYSVSREKKERFSLILESASTNQTSMYLCASKALRGTEAFFGQGTRLTVV.

The chain has TRBV7-2 and TRBJ2-7, with a tentative D call TRBD1 (6 bases). The CDR3 has 16 amino acids. The germline CDR1 and CDR2 sequences are SGHTA and FQGNSA. V dropped 4 bases and J dropped 2 bases, with 18 bases sitting between them. The CDR3 spells CASSYLTWKGAYEQYF. The CDR3, as DNA: TGTGCCAGCAGCTACCTGACTTGGAAGGGGGCCTACGAGCAGTACTTC.

The chain recombines TRBV7-7 with TRBJ2-5, with D possibly being TRBD2 (5 bases). Trimming took off 2 bases at V and 2 bases at J, with 6 bases between the two ends. This CDR3 has 13 amino acids. Germline-derived CDR1 and CDR2 are SSHAT and FNYEAQ (reference sequence). The CDR3 DNA reads TGTGCCAGCAGCTTACGGGAACAAGAGACCCAGTACTTC. Amino acid sequence: CASSLREQETQYF.

This clonotype has only a few counts. The CDR3 DNA is TGTGCCAGTAGTATAGATAATGAGGATACGCAGTATTTT. Translation gives CASSIDNEDTQYF. J is TRBJ2-3 and V is TRBV19; no clear D gene. V was clipped by 0 bases and J by 6 bases, with 7 bases between them. The CDR3 covers 13 residues. Germline values: CDR1 LNHDA, CDR2 SQIVND (reference sequence).

This chain joins TRBV20-1 and TRBJ1-5; D is undetermined. The CDR3 is made up of 12 amino acids. V lost 3 bases and J lost 4, with 7 bases in between. Germline V CDR1 and CDR2: DFQATT, SNEGSKA (reference sequence). CDR3 region: CSASRQNQPQHF. DNA of the CDR3: TGCAGTGCTAGTCGTCAGAATCAGCCCCAGCATTTT.

The V and J genes are TRBV6-1 and TRBJ2-5; TRBD2 matches 9 bases. Germline CDR1 and CDR2: MNHNS and SASEGT. This CDR3 comprises 18 residues. Trimming took 6 bases from V and 4 from J; bases not matched to a gene: 18. In nucleotides, the CDR3 is TGTGCCAGCAGGCCCGGGAATAGCGGGGGTTCCAGGGGAGAGACCCAGTACTTC. Amino acids: CASRPGNSGGSRGETQYF.

The chain recombines TRBV10-3 with TRBJ1-1; unclear D gene. The CDR3 is 13 residues long. Trimming took off 8 bases at V and 0 bases at J, with 10 bases between the two ends. The germline V gene has CDR1 ENHRY and CDR2 SYGVKD. CDR3 DNA sequence: TGTGCCATCTCCCGGGATTTGAACACTGAAGCTTTCTTT. Translation gives CAISRDLNTEAFF.

The chain links TRBV6-5 to TRBJ2-2, with a weak D call TRBD1 (6 bases). This CDR3 comprises 15 residues. The V and J ends lost 3 bases and 4 bases respectively, with 12 bases between them. Germline CDR1 and CDR2: MNHEY and SVGAGI. The CDR3 spells CASSYLTQGTGELFF. The CDR3 bases are TGTGCCAGCAGTTATTTAACACAGGGCACCGGGGAGCTGTTTTTT.

The CDR3 DNA sequence: TGCAGTGCTAGAAGACTAGCGCATAGCACAGATACGCAGTATTTT. This codes for CSARRLAHSTDTQYF. This chain joins TRBV20-1 and TRBJ2-3, with 8 nucleotides matching TRBD2. Germline assignment: CDR1 DFQATT and CDR2 SNEGSKA (reference sequence). The CDR3 runs to 15 residues. V lost 2 bases to trimming and J lost 0 bases; unmatched junction nucleotides: 4.

This clonotype has more than one count but fewer than ten. The chain has TRBV28 and TRBJ1-1; maybe TRBD1 (5 bases). V was trimmed by 8 bases and J by 2 bases, leaving 9 bases between them. Germline V gives CDR1 MDHEN, CDR2 SYDVKM. This CDR3 has 12 amino acids. CDR3 sequence (DNA): TGTGCCAGCCGGGACGGTAACACTGAAGCTTTCTTT. Translated: CASRDGNTEAFF.

The chain employs TRBV19 and TRBJ2-2, with D perhaps given as TRBD1 or TRBD2 (5 bases each). CDR1 and CDR2 (germline): LNHDA, SQIVND (reference sequence). The CDR3 spans 15 residues. The V gene lost 3 bases and the J gene lost 4 bases, with 12 bases spanning the gap. The DNA of the CDR3 is TGTGCCAGTAGTATTGGGGAGAGGGGCACCGGGGAGCTGTTTTTT. Its translation: CASSIGERGTGELFF.

There are a few counts of this clonotype. The gene calls are TRBV5-4 and TRBJ2-7, with 8 bases fitting TRBD2. This CDR3 has 14 residues. The V gene end was trimmed by 4 bases and the J gene end by 6 bases; junction bases not matched to a gene: 9. The germline V gene encodes CDR1 SGHNT and CDR2 YYREEE (reference sequence). The CDR3 here is CASSRTGGAFEQYF. In DNA, the CDR3 is TGTGCCAGCAGCCGCACGGGGGGGGCTTTCGAGCAGTACTTC.

The V and J genes are TRBV7-9 and TRBJ1-4, with TRBD1 matching 7 bases. After removal of 1 base from V and 8 bases from J, the junction contained 7 bases not matched to a gene. Germline V gives CDR1 SEHNR, CDR2 FQNEAQ (reference sequence). This CDR3 contains 15 residues. CDR3 coding DNA: TGTGCCAGCAGCTTAGGAAATTGGGACAGCGAAAAACTGTTTTTT. This translates into CASSLGNWDSEKLFF. Looking up the rest from reference TRBV7-9 and TRBJ1-4 gives the full variable domain: DTGVSQNPRHKITKRGQNVTFRCDPISEHNRLYWYRQTLGQGPEFLTYFQNEAQLEKSRLLSDRFSAERPKGSFSTLEIQRTEQGDSAMYLCASSLGNWDSEKLFFGSGTQLSVL.

The chain employs TRBV6-4 and TRBJ2-7; possibly TRBD1 for D (6 bases). V was clipped by 6 bases and J by 4 bases, with 16 bases between them. This CDR3 has 14 amino acids. The V gene's germline CDR1 is MRHNA and CDR2 SNTAGT. CDR3 sequence: CASSPTGEPYEQYF. The CDR3 DNA reads TGTGCCAGCAGCCCGACAGGAGAACCATACGAGCAGTACTTC.